Reported below is one T cell receptor beta chain. This may come from a read error, since a much larger clone is one base off. TCRdb used MiXCR to reprocess the reads, holding one entry per CDR3 protein. There are some 220,000 distinct CDR3 sequences in the sample; about 28% occur only once, and almost 7.5% lies in the top ten. This CDR3 region has 16 residues. CDR1 and CDR2 (germline): DFQATT, SNEGSKA (reference sequence). Trimming took off 5 bases at V and 4 bases at J, with 23 bases between the two ends. This sample is drawn from a study of kidney transplant recipient with SARS-CoV-2 infection. The TCR originated in a male patient younger than 45 who had COVID-19 and was a kidney transplant recipient. Some T cells may be the graft donor's. The chain links TRBV20-1 to TRBJ1-2; no clear D. The sample in question was a blood sample, obtained at baseline and between days 110 and 120 from a kidney transplant recipient. This chain's CDR3 is CSASPSLFRKTYGYTF. DNA for the CDR3: TGCAGTGCTTCGCCATCGCTGTTTCGAAAGACCTATGGCTACACCTTC.